These 27 T cell receptor beta chains came from one sample sequenced in a study of vaccination and CD4 T cells after COVID-19. Once obtained from cultured CD4+ T cells, the DNA was sequenced using the Oncomine TCR Beta short-read assay. From the PCR reads, TCRdb called clonotypes with MiXCR, one entry per CDR3 protein. The data hold some 16,000 distinct CDR3 sequences, with about 54% observed a single time. Treatment described: roughly ten-day PBMC culture with coronavirus spike peptide pools or control peptides (ViraFEST assay). The antigens for these receptors are not known. This specimen consisted of cultured CD4+ T cells from blood, obtained after SARS-CoV-2 vaccination. The receptors stem from a human donor with COVID-19.

This clonotype was observed a few times. The CDR3 spells CASSESGTGLFLNTGELFF. The CDR3 DNA reads TGCGCCAGCAGTGAGTCGGGGACAGGGTTGTTCTTAAACACCGGGGAGCTGTTTTTT. The rearrangement uses TRBV10-2 and TRBJ2-2, with 9 positions matching TRBD1. The V gene end was trimmed by 0 bases and the J gene end by 2 bases; junction bases not matched to a gene: 10. The CDR3 extends over 19 amino acids. The germline gives CDR1 WSHSY, CDR2 SAAADI.

V is TRBV6-1 and J is TRBJ2-7; tentative D call: TRBD1 (5 bases). Germline CDR1 reads MNHNS; CDR2 reads SASEGT. Trimming cost V 6 bases and J 2 bases, with 14 bases left between them. The CDR3 sequence is 14 residues long. CDR3 amino acids: CASSPNRGTYEQYF. In DNA, the CDR3 is TGTGCCAGCAGCCCAAATAGGGGAACCTACGAGCAGTACTTC.

This clonotype was found a few times. The rearrangement joins TRBV7-2 to TRBJ2-3, with TRBD2 matching 14 bases. This CDR3 region has 16 residues. The V segment lost 5 bases and the J segment 4 bases; nucleotides outside the gene matches: 5. CDR1 and CDR2 from the germline V gene are SGHTA and FQGNSA. The DNA for the CDR3 is TGTGCCAGCAGCCCACGGACTAGCGGGGGGTCAGATACGCAGTATTTT. Protein product: CASSPRTSGGSDTQYF.

The V and J genes are TRBV7-2 and TRBJ2-3; 7 nucleotides align to TRBD1. CDR3 length: 14 amino acids. V dropped 5 bases and J dropped 4; count of bases not matched to a gene: 6. Germline V lookup: CDR1 SGHTA, CDR2 FQGNSA. The DNA for the CDR3 is TGTGCCAGCAGCCTACGGACAGGAGCAGATACGCAGTATTTT. It translates to CASSLRTGADTQYF.

This clonotype was counted a single time. The J gene is TRBJ1-5, the V gene TRBV15, with 7 bases fitting TRBD1. From germline, CDR1 is LNHNV and CDR2 YYDKDF (reference sequence). The length of the CDR3 is 15 residues. V lost 0 bases and J lost 7; bases outside the gene matches: 6. CDR3: CATSRDQGGYQPQHF. The CDR3 bases are TGTGCCACCAGCAGAGATCAAGGGGGCTACCAGCCCCAGCATTTT.

A remark on this clonotype: One junction end does not reproduce the germline sequence, and a read error may be involved. The chain carries TRBV7-7 and TRBJ2-1, with TRBD2 matching over 12 bases. Germline CDR1 is SSHAT and CDR2 is FNYEAQ (reference sequence). The CDR3 extends over 16 amino acids. Written as DNA, the CDR3 is TGTGCTAGCAGCTTAGCTAGCGGGGGGGCTGTAGATGAGCAGTTCTTC. This encodes CASSLASGGAVDEQFF. Full variable domain (outside the CDR3, taken from reference TRBV7-7 and TRBJ2-1): GAGVSQSPRYKVTKRGQDVTLRCDPISSHATLYWYQQALGQGPEFLTYFNYEAQPDKSGLPSDRFSAERPEGSISTLTIQRTEQRDSAMYRCASSLASGGAVDEQFFGPGTRLTVL.

The chain carries TRBV6-5 and TRBJ1-1; 10 nucleotides align to TRBD1. Germline V gene sequence: CDR1 MNHEY, CDR2 SVGAGI. V lost 1 base to trimming and J lost 11 bases; unmatched junction nucleotides: 13. This CDR3 spans 16 amino acids. Here the CDR3 DNA reads TGTGCCAGCAGTTACTACCGGGACAGGGGCCAAAGGGAGGCTTTCTTT. Protein product: CASSYYRDRGQREAFF.

This clonotype has only a few counts. V and J are TRBV6-1 and TRBJ2-7; D might be TRBD1 or TRBD2, each matching 5 bases. CDR3 length: 14 residues. V lost 6 bases, J lost 0 bases, and 12 bases lay in between. Germline V gene sequence: CDR1 MNHNS, CDR2 SASEGT. This chain's CDR3 is CASSREGPSYEQYF. CDR3 in DNA: TGTGCCAGCAGCCGTGAGGGGCCCTCCTACGAGCAGTACTTC.

This clonotype was detected a few times. The gene calls are TRBV5-4 and TRBJ2-5, with D hard to call. Germline CDR1 SGHNT, CDR2 YYREEE (reference sequence). The CDR3 sequence is 14 residues long. Trimming took 5 bases from V and 1 from J, leaving 12 bases between them. CDR3 in DNA: TGTGCCAGCAGTTCTATCAGGTCCCAAGAGACCCAGTACTTC. Translating gives CASSSIRSQETQYF.

In this sample, this clonotype turned up once. The chain employs TRBV10-3 and TRBJ2-1; unclear D gene. From germline, CDR1 is ENHRY and CDR2 SYGVKD. CDR3 length: 11 residues. Trimming shortened V by 4 bases and J by 5 bases, and 3 bases separated the two germline ends. CDR3 sequence: CAISANNEQFF. DNA of the CDR3: TGTGCCATCAGTGCGAACAATGAGCAGTTCTTC.

This clonotype came up once. At one boundary the junction diverges from the germline segment, which might be a read error. The V gene is TRBV7-9, the J gene TRBJ2-3, with 12 nucleotides matching TRBD2. CDR3 length: 13 amino acids. CDR1 SEHNR and CDR2 FQNEAQ come from the germline V gene (reference sequence). As DNA, the CDR3 is TGTGCCAGCAGCCTAGCGGGGGGGCCCGCCCAGTATTTT. It is translated as CASSLAGGPAQYF.

The CDR3 region has the DNA TGCAGTGCTCCCGTAGGGGCGAACGAGCAGTACTTC. It codes for CSAPVGANEQYF. The chain has TRBV20-1 and TRBJ2-7; perhaps TRBD1 as D (5 bases). Between the trimmed V and J ends, which lost 5 bases and 5 bases, there was a span of 13 bases. Germline CDR1 is DFQATT and CDR2 is SNEGSKA (reference sequence). This CDR3 is 12 amino acids long.

This clonotype appeared a few times. The CDR3 bases are TGTGCCAGCAGCCGTGAGGGAGGAGTAGGAGAGACCCAGTACTTC. Translated: CASSREGGVGETQYF. The V call is TRBV12-3 or TRBV12-4, the J call TRBJ2-5; D might be TRBD2 (6 bases). Trimming cost V 6 bases and J 4 bases, with 18 bases left between them. The CDR3 has 15 residues.

The V call is TRBV20-1, the J call TRBJ2-5; possibly TRBD1 or TRBD2 for D (6 bases each). The CDR3 totals 13 residues. V shed 6 bases and J shed 5 bases, with 16 bases lying between them. The germline V gene encodes CDR1 DFQATT and CDR2 SNEGSKA (reference sequence). Written as DNA, the CDR3 is TGCAGTGCGAAGAGGGGGAGCGGGGAGACCCAGTACTTC. Translation: CSAKRGSGETQYF.

The chain is built from TRBV7-3 and TRBJ2-1; D is possibly TRBD1 or TRBD2 (7 bases each). V was clipped by 6 bases and J by 5 bases, with 20 bases between them. From germline, CDR1 is SGHTA and CDR2 FQGTGA. This CDR3 comprises 16 residues. The CDR3 region is CASSPQGGAGNNEQFF. CDR3 DNA: TGTGCCAGCAGTCCTCAGGGGGGGGCAGGAAACAATGAGCAGTTCTTC.

The table lists this clonotype with a few counts. This chain uses TRBV6-4 with TRBJ1-6; 7 bases align to TRBD1. Unmatched junction bases numbered 10, after V lost 6 bases and J lost 8 bases. The CDR3 runs to 15 residues. Germline V gene lookup returns CDR1 MRHNA and CDR2 SNTAGT. The CDR3: CASSAGTVGYSPLHF. The CDR3 nucleotides read TGTGCCAGCAGCGCCGGGACAGTGGGGTATTCACCCCTCCACTTT.

This chain joins TRBV19 and TRBJ2-1; TRBD2 is a possible D gene (6 bases). Per the germline V gene, CDR1 is LNHDA and CDR2 is SQIVND (reference sequence). This CDR3 region has 15 residues. V dropped 5 bases and J dropped 4 bases, with 15 bases sitting between them. Here the CDR3 DNA reads TGTGCCAGTAGTCCGGGACTCAGTCTGTACAATGAGCAGTTCTTC. Protein product: CASSPGLSLYNEQFF.

This clonotype was counted only a few times. The gene calls are TRBV6-1 and TRBJ2-2, with 10 bases fitting TRBD1. This CDR3 spans 15 amino acids. The germline CDR1 and CDR2 sequences are MNHNS and SASEGT. Germline trimming cut 4 bases from V and 4 bases from J; bases unmatched to any gene: 3. CDR3: CASSGDRGGTGELFF. The CDR3 nucleotides read TGTGCCAGCAGTGGGGACAGGGGAGGCACCGGGGAGCTGTTTTTT.

This chain connects TRBV19 to TRBJ2-5; perhaps TRBD2 as D (5 bases). CDR1 LNHDA and CDR2 SQIVND come from the germline V gene (reference sequence). V lost 5 bases and J lost 2, with 9 bases in between. This CDR3 comprises 13 residues. The CDR3 region is CASSPGLQETQYF. As DNA, the CDR3 is TGTGCCAGTAGTCCGGGATTGCAAGAGACCCAGTACTTC.

The chain uses TRBV7-8 and TRBJ1-5; D perhaps matches TRBD1 (6 bases). CDR3 length: 14 amino acids. Germline loops: CDR1 SGHVS, CDR2 FQNEAQ. V was shortened by 5 bases and J by 4 bases, with 12 bases between the two germline ends. The CDR3 DNA reads as TGTGCCAGCAGCCAAACCGACAGGAATCAGCCCCAGCATTTT. It specifies CASSQTDRNQPQHF.

The chain has TRBV4-3 and TRBJ1-6; D is undetermined. The CDR3 is 13 residues long. The V gene's germline CDR1 is LGHNA and CDR2 YSLEER. The V end lost 0 bases, the J end lost 7 bases, and 4 bases lay between the germline ends. The DNA for the CDR3 is TGCGCCAGCAGCCAAGAGACGAATTCACCCCTCCACTTT. Protein sequence: CASSQETNSPLHF.

The chain carries TRBV19 and TRBJ1-4, with D perhaps TRBD1 (6 bases). V gave up 4 bases and J gave up 7 bases, with 16 bases separating them. Germline CDR1 is LNHDA and CDR2 is SQIVND (reference sequence). The CDR3 contains 15 residues. Written as DNA, the CDR3 is TGTGCCAGTAGTACCTCGCGGGGGGGCGGTGAAAAACTGTTTTTT. Translation gives CASSTSRGGGEKLFF.

This rearrangement joins TRBV18 to TRBJ2-7, with a tentative D call TRBD2 (5 bases). The CDR3 length is 12 residues. Germline V CDR1 and CDR2: KGHSH, LQKENI. Trimming stripped 2 bases from V and 5 bases from J, with 7 bases between. The CDR3 sequence is CASSPRGNEQYF. The CDR3 DNA reads as TGTGCCAGCTCACCAAGAGGGAACGAGCAGTACTTC. The full variable domain, with the rest looked up from reference TRBV18 and TRBJ2-7, is NAGVMQNPRHLVRRRGQEARLRCSPMKGHSHVYWYRQLPEEGLKFMVYLQKENIIDESGMPKERFSAEFPKEGPSILRIQQVVRGDSAAYFCASSPRGNEQYFGPGTRLTVT.

Only a few counts were recorded for this clonotype. The chain joins TRBV7-9 to TRBJ1-1; D unclear. Per germline, CDR1 SEHNR and CDR2 FQNEAQ (reference sequence). The CDR3 sequence is 13 residues long. The V end was cut by 1 base, the J end by 7 bases, with 10 bases between. CDR3 coding DNA: TGTGCCAGCAGCTTAGGTCCCGGGCTTGAAGCTTTCTTT. Protein sequence: CASSLGPGLEAFF.

The rearrangement uses TRBV7-9 and TRBJ1-5; D unresolved. The CDR3 is 14 amino acids. CDR1 is SEHNR, CDR2 FQNEAQ, per germline (reference sequence). The ends were cut back, 1 base at V and 7 bases at J, with 11 bases in the middle. In DNA form, the CDR3 reads TGTGCCAGCAGCTTAGGGCCTGGGAGCCAGCCCCAGCATTTT. Residues: CASSLGPGSQPQHF.

This chain joins TRBV4-1 and TRBJ2-7; no firm D call. Trimming cost V 4 bases and J 2 bases, with 6 bases left between them. The CDR3 length is 12 residues. CDR1 and CDR2 (germline): MGHRA, YSYEKL. The CDR3 protein is CASSLVTYEQYF. Written as DNA, the CDR3 is TGCGCCAGCAGCCTCGTAACCTACGAGCAGTACTTC.

V is TRBV12-3 or TRBV12-4 and J is TRBJ2-7; tentative D call: TRBD1 (5 bases). The CDR3 length is 12 residues. V was clipped by 9 bases and J by 0 bases, with 9 bases between them. CDR3 in DNA: TGTGCCAGTAGACAGTTCTCCTACGAGCAGTACTTC. Its protein is CASRQFSYEQYF.